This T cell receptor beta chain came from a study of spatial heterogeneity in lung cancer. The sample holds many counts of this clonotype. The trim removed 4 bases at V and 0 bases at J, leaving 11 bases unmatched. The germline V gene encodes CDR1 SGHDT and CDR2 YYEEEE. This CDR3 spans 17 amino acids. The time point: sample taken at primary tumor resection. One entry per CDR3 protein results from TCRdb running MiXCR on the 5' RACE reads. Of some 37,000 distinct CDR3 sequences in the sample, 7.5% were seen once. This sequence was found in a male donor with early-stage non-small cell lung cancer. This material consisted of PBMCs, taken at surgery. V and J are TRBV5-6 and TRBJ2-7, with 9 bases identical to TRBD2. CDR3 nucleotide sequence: TGTGCCAGCAGCCCGGTTCTGGGTAGCGGGGGCTCCTACGAGCAGTACTTC. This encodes CASSPVLGSGGSYEQYF.